This T cell receptor (beta chain) stems from a study of identical twins. Study results and caveats: Analyses based on zero insertions could be partly confounded by invariant MAIT and iNKT cells.

Everyone who gave samples was a healthy Caucasian. This clonotype has at least ten counts. Its matching antigen is unknown. MiXCR, run by TCRdb on the 5' RACE reads, gives a single entry per CDR3 protein. The table records a few hundred thousand distinct CDR3 sequences, roughly 10% of them present only once. The CDR3 totals 11 residues. Germline CDR1 SGHVS, CDR2 FQNEAQ. Trimming shortened V by 5 bases and J by 5 bases, and 7 bases separated the two germline ends. These sequences were also reported in another study, on yellow fever vaccine responses in identical twins.

The specimen sequenced was CD8+ T cells sorted from blood. This receptor was taken from a woman aged 18-29 years in good health. This chain uses TRBV7-8 with TRBJ2-7; no firm D call. CDR3 region: CASSLVNEQYF. CDR3 DNA sequence: TGTGCCAGCAGCCTAGTAAACGAGCAGTACTTC.